One and the same sample provided the 15 T cell receptor beta chains below, sequenced in a study of post-analysis software for immune sequencing data. Unique molecular identifiers were present in the TCR beta cDNA libraries. Via MiXCR, TCRdb re-called the PCR reads, giving one row per CDR3 protein. This sample has hundreds of thousands of distinct CDR3 sequences; approximately 59% occur once, and the top ten carry roughly 12%. Findings and caveats of the study: In patients, TRBV5-6, TRBV5-1 and TRBV20-1 belonged to roughly five TRBV segments found more frequently than in controls.

No antigen has been assigned to these receptors. The sequencing sample was made of blood. The receptors stem from a girl aged 2 to 9 with multiple sclerosis.

This clonotype has a handful of counts. The chain has TRBV9 and TRBJ2-1; TRBD1 matches 10 bases. The CDR3 is 14 amino acids. V shed 4 bases and J 9 bases; nucleotides not matched to a gene: 7. Per the germline V gene, CDR1 is SGDLS and CDR2 is YYNGEE. This CDR3 reads CASSTGTGAGEQFF. The CDR3, as DNA: TGTGCCAGCAGCACTGGGACAGGGGCTGGTGAGCAGTTCTTC.

This clonotype has just a few counts. This rearrangement joins TRBV25-1 to TRBJ2-1, with 7 bases aligning to TRBD2. CDR1 and CDR2 (germline): MGHDK, SYGVNS. The CDR3 consists of 13 residues. Trimming at V came to 4 bases and at J to 8 bases, leaving 5 bases not matched to a gene. CDR3 DNA: TGTGCCAGCAGTGGGACTAGTTTTGATGAGCAGTTCTTC. Its translation: CASSGTSFDEQFF.

The genes are TRBV5-1 and TRBJ1-1, with 7 bases identical to TRBD1. This CDR3 has 16 residues. CDR1 and CDR2 from the germline V gene are SGHRS and YFSETQ. V was clipped by 1 base and J by 4 bases; unmatched bases: 10. CDR3 nucleotide sequence: TGCGCCAGCAGCTTGTTGGGACAGCACCCTTCCACTGAAGCTTTCTTT. Translated: CASSLLGQHPSTEAFF. Combining the CDR3 with reference TRBV5-1 and TRBJ1-1 gives the whole variable domain KAGVTQTPRYLIKTRGQQVTLSCSPISGHRSVSWYQQTPGQGLQFLFEYFSETQRNKGNFPGRFSGRQFSNSRSEMNVSTLELGDSALYLCASSLLGQHPSTEAFFGQGTRLTVV.

This chain connects TRBV11-3 to TRBJ2-1; D uncertain. The CDR3 length is 15 residues. Trimming removed 0 bases from V and 0 bases from J, with 6 bases in between. CDR1 and CDR2 (germline): SGHNT, YENEEA. The CDR3 is CASSLERNSYNEQFF. CDR3 sequence (DNA): TGTGCCAGCAGCTTAGAGAGGAACTCCTACAATGAGCAGTTCTTC.

Here the CDR3 DNA reads TGTGCCAGTAGTATAGTTGGAGATACGCAGTATTTT. It specifies CASSIVGDTQYF. This sequence joins TRBV19 and TRBJ2-3; D gene ambiguous. Trimming took 1 base from V and 5 from J, leaving 4 bases between them. CDR1 LNHDA and CDR2 SQIVND come from the germline V gene (reference sequence). This CDR3 has 12 residues.

V gene TRBV29-1 combines with J gene TRBJ2-1; tentative D call: TRBD1 (6 bases). CDR1 and CDR2 (germline): SQVTM, ANQGSEA. With 6 bases removed from V and 6 bases from J, the gap between germline ends came to 12 bases. There are 12 residues in the CDR3. CDR3 sequence reads: CSVGIQGNEQFF. CDR3 nucleotides: TGCAGCGTGGGGATACAGGGCAATGAGCAGTTCTTC.

The sample holds a few counts of this clonotype. This chain links TRBV4-1 with TRBJ2-5, with TRBD2 identical over 13 bases. Germline CDR1 and CDR2: MGHRA and YSYEKL. The CDR3 has 16 residues. V lost 4 bases and J lost 4; bases outside the gene matches: 6. CDR3 sequence reads: CASSLGTSGIGETQYF. In nucleotides, the CDR3 is TGCGCCAGCAGCCTCGGGACTAGCGGGATAGGAGAGACCCAGTACTTC.

A word on this clonotype: A read error may produce the germline difference seen at one junction end. The V call is TRBV5-4, the J call TRBJ2-1, with 8 positions matching TRBD2. CDR3 size: 15 residues. Germline-derived CDR1 and CDR2 are SGHNT and YYREEE (reference sequence). DNA of the CDR3: TGTGCCAGCAGCTTCTCACTAGCGGTTTACAATGGGCAGTTCTTC. Translated: CASSFSLAVYNGQFF.

V is TRBV4-3 and J is TRBJ1-4; TRBD1 is a possible D gene (5 bases). The CDR3 is made up of 16 amino acids. The germline V gene encodes CDR1 LGHNA and CDR2 YSLEER. The V end lost 0 bases, the J end lost 4 bases, and 12 bases lay between the germline ends. The CDR3 loop is CASSQEGRVLNEKLFF. In DNA form, the CDR3 reads TGCGCCAGCAGCCAAGAGGGACGGGTGCTTAATGAAAAACTGTTTTTT.

V usage is TRBV5-1 and J usage is TRBJ2-7; D unresolved. Deletions cut 0 bases from V and 6 bases from J, with 16 bases between. From germline, CDR1 is SGHRS and CDR2 YFSETQ. The CDR3 runs to 15 residues. This CDR3 reads CASSLGRAPQSEQYF. The DNA for the CDR3 is TGCGCCAGCAGCTTGGGACGGGCCCCCCAGAGCGAGCAGTACTTC. The entire variable domain, with the rest obtained from reference TRBV5-1 and TRBJ2-7, is as follows: KAGVTQTPRYLIKTRGQQVTLSCSPISGHRSVSWYQQTPGQGLQFLFEYFSETQRNKGNFPGRFSGRQFSNSRSEMNVSTLELGDSALYLCASSLGRAPQSEQYFGPGTRLTVT.

The chain couples TRBV5-5 to TRBJ1-2, with 10 positions matching TRBD1. Germline V gives CDR1 SGHKS, CDR2 YYEKEE (reference sequence). With V trimmed by 2 bases and J by 4 bases, 11 bases remained unmatched. The CDR3 loop spans 17 amino acids. The CDR3 sequence: CASSFVTGGAFGYGYTF. The CDR3 coding sequence is TGTGCCAGCAGCTTTGTGACAGGGGGCGCGTTCGGCTATGGCTACACCTTC.

This clonotype turned up a few times. The chain links TRBV12-3 or TRBV12-4 to TRBJ1-2; no reliable D call. V was clipped by 0 bases and J by 6 bases, with 14 bases between them. This CDR3 has 15 amino acids. The CDR3 DNA reads as TGTGCCAGCAGTTTAGCGGATTTACGAGGACATGGCTACACCTTC. This encodes CASSLADLRGHGYTF.

The chain has TRBV25-1 and TRBJ1-5, with TRBD1 identical over 10 bases. This CDR3 comprises 17 residues. The V and J ends lost 3 bases and 2 bases, in that order; junction bases with no gene match: 7. Germline CDR1 reads MGHDK; CDR2 reads SYGVNS. The CDR3 DNA sequence: TGTGCCAGCAGTGATGGGACAGGGGTCGAGGGCAATCAGCCCCAGCATTTT. Its protein is CASSDGTGVEGNQPQHF.

This clonotype came up once. J is TRBJ2-3 and V is TRBV9, with a weak D call TRBD1 (6 bases). The V gene lost 3 bases and the J gene lost 3 bases, with 17 bases spanning the gap. This CDR3 spans 16 amino acids. CDR1 is SGDLS and CDR2 is YYNGEE in the germline V gene. CDR3 sequence reads: CASSAPKQGLTDTQYF. For the CDR3, the DNA is TGTGCCAGCAGCGCCCCGAAACAGGGTTTAACAGATACGCAGTATTTT.

The chain recombines TRBV4-3 with TRBJ2-1; TRBD1 agrees at 9 bases. This CDR3 is built from 15 residues. Germline CDR1 is LGHNA and CDR2 is YSLEER. Trimming at V came to 0 bases and at J to 5 bases, leaving 2 bases not matched to a gene. CDR3 loop: CASSQDGQGNNEQFF. As DNA, the CDR3 is TGCGCCAGCAGCCAAGATGGACAGGGGAACAATGAGCAGTTCTTC.